The next 23 T cell receptor beta chains were all read from a single sample in a study of patients and donors after allogeneic stem cell transplantation. TCRdb called the RT-PCR reads again in MiXCR, with one record for every CDR3 protein. The sample lists 920,000 or so distinct CDR3 sequences, 15% to 20% seen once, with 5% to 6.5% in the top ten. The sample consisted of blood, either unsorted or a sorted T cell fraction (not recorded which). These receptors were taken from a human donor who was either an allogeneic HSCT recipient or a stem cell or donor lymphocyte infusion donor (not recorded which). It is not recorded whose cells these are; they may come from a transplant donor.

The rearrangement joins TRBV20-1 to TRBJ1-3; 9 bases fit TRBD1. CDR1 DFQATT and CDR2 SNEGSKA come from the germline V gene (reference sequence). This CDR3 comprises 16 residues. With 6 bases clipped from V and 1 base from J, the junction kept 10 bases outside the gene matches. The CDR3, as DNA: TGCAGTGCCAGCAAAACAGGGGGCCTTTCTGGAAACACCATATATTTT. This translates into CSASKTGGLSGNTIYF.

The V and J genes are TRBV20-1 and TRBJ2-1, with D possibly being TRBD2 (6 bases). V shed 4 bases and J shed 3 bases, with 16 bases lying between them. Germline CDR1 is DFQATT and CDR2 is SNEGSKA (reference sequence). This CDR3 region has 15 residues. CDR3 sequence (DNA): TGCAGTGCTAAAGGGGACTCGATGGTCTACAATGAGCAGTTCTTC. Amino acids: CSAKGDSMVYNEQFF.

V usage is TRBV12-3 or TRBV12-4 and J usage is TRBJ1-1, with D maybe TRBD1 (6 bases). The CDR3 spans 14 residues. The V and J ends lost 6 bases and 1 base respectively, with 12 bases between them. The CDR3: CASRNRVENTEAFF. In DNA form, the CDR3 reads TGTGCCAGCAGGAACAGGGTGGAGAACACTGAAGCTTTCTTT.

The chain uses TRBV19 and TRBJ2-7; no clear D. V was trimmed by 9 bases and J by 2 bases, leaving 14 bases between them. The CDR3 extends over 13 amino acids. Germline-derived CDR1 and CDR2 are LNHDA and SQIVND (reference sequence). CDR3 protein: CASNFGLTYEQYF. The CDR3 DNA sequence: TGTGCCAGCAACTTTGGTTTGACCTACGAGCAGTACTTC. Filled out from reference TRBV19 and TRBJ2-7, the complete variable domain reads DGGITQSPKYLFRKEGQNVTLSCEQNLNHDAMYWYRQDPGQGLRLIYYSQIVNDFQKGDIAEGYSVSREKKESFPLTVTSAQKNPTAFYLCASNFGLTYEQYFGPGTRLTVT.

This clonotype was detected only a few times. The J gene is TRBJ2-1, the V gene TRBV2; D unresolved. This CDR3 has 11 residues. V was pared by 4 bases and J by 6 bases, with 4 bases between. Germline-derived CDR1 and CDR2 are SNHLY and FYNNEI. The CDR3 DNA reads as TGTGCCAGCAGTGCGCCCAATGAGCAGTTCTTC. This sequence encodes CASSAPNEQFF.

This rearrangement joins TRBV4-2 to TRBJ1-2; TRBD1 matches 9 bases. V shed 3 bases and J 8 bases; nucleotides not matched to a gene: 10. This CDR3 has 15 amino acids. CDR1 and CDR2 from the germline V gene are LGHNA and YNFKEQ. As DNA, the CDR3 is TGTGCCAGCAGCCAGACTCCAACAGGGGGCGAAGGCTACACCTTC. It translates to CASSQTPTGGEGYTF.

This clonotype was seen only a few times. The V call is TRBV20-1, the J call TRBJ2-5, with D hard to call. V was cut by 5 bases and J by 2 bases, with 12 bases left in between. Germline CDR1 DFQATT, CDR2 SNEGSKA (reference sequence). The CDR3 extends over 13 amino acids. CDR3 nucleotides: TGCAGTGCTTTCTATCGTCCTCAAGAGACCCAGTACTTC. This encodes CSAFYRPQETQYF.

V is TRBV6-1 and J is TRBJ2-1, with 9 bases lining up with TRBD1. Trimming took 5 bases from V and 5 from J; bases not matched to a gene: 7. The CDR3 contains 15 residues. Germline V gene data show CDR1 as MNHNS and CDR2 as SASEGT. The CDR3 nucleotides are TGTGCCAGCAGTCGAAGGGACAGGGTCGACAATGAGCAGTTCTTC. This codes for CASSRRDRVDNEQFF.

The sample holds a few counts of this clonotype. The genes are TRBV12-3 or TRBV12-4 and TRBJ2-6; D gene unclear. The CDR3 runs to 16 residues. The V end was cut by 3 bases, the J end by 2 bases, with 11 bases between. The CDR3 bases are TGTGCCAGCAGTTTGGGTCAGGCTGCTGGGGCCAACGTCCTGACTTTC. Its protein product is CASSLGQAAGANVLTF.

The sample holds a few counts of this clonotype. This chain's CDR3 is CATSVGWEQYF. CDR3 sequence (DNA): TGTGCCACCAGTGTGGGGTGGGAGCAGTACTTC. The V call is TRBV24-1, the J call TRBJ2-7; D remains ambiguous. The germline V and J ends were trimmed by 5 bases and 7 bases, with 8 bases remaining between them. CDR3 length: 11 residues. Germline V gene sequence: CDR1 KGHDR, CDR2 SFDVKD.

The V gene is TRBV6-5, the J gene TRBJ2-1; TRBD2 matches at 12 bases. Trimming removed 4 bases from V and 8 bases from J; junction bases left unmatched: 3. The germline gives CDR1 MNHEY, CDR2 SVGAGI. The CDR3 is made up of 14 amino acids. CDR3 loop: CASSFLAGGHEQFF. In nucleotides, the CDR3 is TGTGCCAGCAGTTTTCTAGCGGGAGGGCATGAGCAGTTCTTC.

This clonotype showed up just a few times. This chain links TRBV6-1 with TRBJ2-7, with TRBD1 matching over 7 bases. This CDR3 is 16 amino acids long. V lost 6 bases, J lost 0 bases, and 11 bases stayed unmatched. Germline V CDR1 and CDR2: MNHNS, SASEGT. The CDR3 reads CASSRGGPTSSYEQYF. As DNA, the CDR3 is TGTGCCAGCAGCCGAGGGGGCCCCACTAGCTCCTACGAGCAGTACTTC.

Ten or more counts support this clonotype. The rearrangement joins TRBV12-3 or TRBV12-4 to TRBJ2-3, with 8 bases fitting TRBD2. V lost 1 base and J lost 2; bases outside the gene matches: 2. This CDR3 contains 15 residues. CDR3 sequence (DNA): TGTGCCAGCAGTTTAGACGGGAGGGCCACAGATACGCAGTATTTT. It translates to CASSLDGRATDTQYF.

This clonotype was detected a few times. The V and J genes are TRBV5-1 and TRBJ2-1; 9 positions agree with TRBD1. Germline V lookup: CDR1 SGHRS, CDR2 YFSETQ. The CDR3 has 16 residues. V dropped 0 bases and J dropped 14; count of bases not matched to a gene: 15. The CDR3 coding sequence is TGCGCCAGCAGCTTGGGAGGAGGGACAGGGATAGGAGAGGAGTTCTTC. Translating it yields CASSLGGGTGIGEEFF. The variable domain in full, completed from reference TRBV5-1 and TRBJ2-1, reads KAGVTQTPRYLIKTRGQQVTLSCSPISGHRSVSWYQQTPGQGLQFLFEYFSETQRNKGNFPGRFSGRQFSNSRSEMNVSTLELGDSALYLCASSLGGGTGIGEEFFGPGTRLTVL.

This chain links TRBV20-1 with TRBJ1-5; D unclear. CDR1 and CDR2 (germline): DFQATT, SNEGSKA (reference sequence). The CDR3 spans 14 residues. V dropped 3 bases and J dropped 2 bases, with 11 bases sitting between them. The CDR3 DNA reads TGCAGTGCTAGGGCGACATATGGCAATCAGCCCCAGCATTTT. Its protein product is CSARATYGNQPQHF.

V is TRBV18 and J is TRBJ2-7; 9 nucleotides agree with TRBD1. The CDR3 contains 17 residues. Per the germline V gene, CDR1 is KGHSH and CDR2 is LQKENI. Trimming removed 4 bases from V and 2 bases from J; junction bases left unmatched: 12. The CDR3, as DNA: TGTGCCAGCTCACACTATTTACAGGGGGCGCACCCCTACGAGCAGTACTTC. Translation: CASSHYLQGAHPYEQYF.

In this sample, this clonotype turned up a few times. The chain combines TRBV12-3 or TRBV12-4 with TRBJ2-3, with 7 bases fitting TRBD2. Trimming removed 1 base from V and 5 bases from J; junction bases left unmatched: 3. CDR3 length: 14 amino acids. CDR3 loop: CASSLVLAIDTQYF. In DNA form, the CDR3 reads TGTGCCAGCAGTTTAGTACTAGCGATAGATACGCAGTATTTT.

This clonotype was seen more than once but under ten times. V and J are TRBV24-1 and TRBJ2-5, with 8 bases aligning to TRBD2. The CDR3 covers 15 residues. J lost 5 bases, V lost 0 bases, and 4 bases had no gene match. From germline, CDR1 is KGHDR and CDR2 SFDVKD. The CDR3 DNA reads as TGTGCCACCAGTGATTTGCGGGGGGGCAAGGAGACCCAGTACTTC. Translating gives CATSDLRGGKETQYF.

This clonotype was seen a handful of times. This chain links TRBV27 with TRBJ1-1, with D perhaps matching TRBD1 (5 bases). The CDR3 loop spans 13 amino acids. The germline V gene has CDR1 MNHEY and CDR2 SMNVEV (reference sequence). The germline V and J ends were trimmed by 2 bases and 8 bases, with 12 bases remaining between them. The CDR3 loop reads CASSLVEGSEAFF. The CDR3 DNA follows: TGTGCCAGCAGTTTAGTTGAGGGGTCGGAAGCTTTCTTT.

There are many counts of this clonotype. The rearrangement joins TRBV12-3 or TRBV12-4 to TRBJ2-4, with a weak D call TRBD2 (7 bases). Trimming took off 8 bases at V and 0 bases at J, with 14 bases between the two ends. The CDR3 spans 15 residues. CDR3 coding DNA: TGTGCCAGCGAGGGGGGGAGGATAGCCAAAAACATTCAGTACTTC. Encoded protein: CASEGGRIAKNIQYF.

This clonotype has just a few counts. V usage is TRBV11-2 and J usage is TRBJ2-5; the D is unclear. V was shortened by 0 bases and J by 4 bases, with 15 bases between the two germline ends. The CDR3 spans 16 residues. Germline V gene sequence: CDR1 SGHAT, CDR2 FQNNGV. DNA of the CDR3: TGTGCCAGCAGCTTAGATAGAAAAACAAAGCGAGAGACCCAGTACTTC. It codes for CASSLDRKTKRETQYF.

The chain recombines TRBV28 with TRBJ2-7; TRBD1 matches 9 bases. CDR1 MDHEN and CDR2 SYDVKM come from the germline V gene. V lost 7 bases to trimming and J lost 5 bases; unmatched junction nucleotides: 6. CDR3 length equals 13 residues. CDR3 region: CASTGQGGHEQYF. The CDR3 nucleotides read TGTGCCAGCACGGGACAGGGTGGTCACGAGCAGTACTTC.

This clonotype was counted a few times. J is TRBJ2-5 and V is TRBV4-3; TRBD1 might be the D (6 bases). In germline, CDR1 is LGHNA, CDR2 YSLEER. This CDR3 contains 14 residues. Trimming left V 4 bases short and J 4 bases short, with 13 bases between. The CDR3 here is CASSPGVSRETQYF. The CDR3 DNA sequence: TGCGCCAGCAGCCCAGGGGTGTCACGAGAGACCCAGTACTTC.